This T cell receptor (beta chain) was found in a study of blood T cell repertoires in COVID-19. V lost 2 bases and J 4 bases, leaving 11 bases between the germline ends. This CDR3 comprises 13 residues. Germline CDR1 and CDR2: GTSNPN and SVGIG (reference sequence). In the original workflow: Amplified reference gene primers provided the basis for estimating nucleated cell counts. Sequencing used immunoSEQ multiplex PCR; TCRdb keeps in-frame clones, though not all of them. V, J and clone size are taken as reported in that table, and D and trimming were inferred from the DNA itself. The sample has 200,000 to 250,000 clones; around nine tenths are singletons.

The chain links TRBV30 to TRBJ1-2; possibly TRBD1 for D (5 bases). The sequenced sample was peripheral blood. The sequence derives from a man aged 55 to 70 who had recovered from COVID-19. CDR3: CAWSRRGGYGYTF. For the CDR3, the DNA is TGTGCCTGGAGTAGGAGGGGCGGCTATGGCTACACCTTC.